Listed here is a single TCR beta chain. What it binds is unknown. With a J-beta primer mix and a sample-barcoded 5' primer, a second PCR ran about 6 to 11 cycles. TCRdb reanalysed the 5' RACE reads using MiXCR and keeps one entry per CDR3 protein. The sample yields under 800,000 distinct CDR3 sequences, approximately 43% seen once. This entry is derived from a study of blood T cells in healthy people across ages. General observations from the study: Higher naive T cell percentage went strongly together with higher TCR beta diversity. In older individuals, TCR beta diversity per million T cells was lower, falling roughly linearly with age.

Isolation yielded PBMCs, at least 6 million per sample, in every case. From germline, CDR1 is SGHAT and CDR2 FQNNGV. The CDR3 is 22 residues long. V lost 4 bases, J lost 0 bases, and 18 bases stayed unmatched. The specimen was blood. The V and J genes are TRBV11-2 and TRBJ2-1; TRBD2 matches 13 bases. The receptor comes from a woman in her fifties or sixties in good health. The CDR3 is CASSSPSGLAGVRQPSYNEQFF. The CDR3 coding sequence is TGTGCCAGCAGCTCCCCAAGTGGACTAGCGGGAGTCCGACAACCCTCCTACAATGAGCAGTTCTTC.